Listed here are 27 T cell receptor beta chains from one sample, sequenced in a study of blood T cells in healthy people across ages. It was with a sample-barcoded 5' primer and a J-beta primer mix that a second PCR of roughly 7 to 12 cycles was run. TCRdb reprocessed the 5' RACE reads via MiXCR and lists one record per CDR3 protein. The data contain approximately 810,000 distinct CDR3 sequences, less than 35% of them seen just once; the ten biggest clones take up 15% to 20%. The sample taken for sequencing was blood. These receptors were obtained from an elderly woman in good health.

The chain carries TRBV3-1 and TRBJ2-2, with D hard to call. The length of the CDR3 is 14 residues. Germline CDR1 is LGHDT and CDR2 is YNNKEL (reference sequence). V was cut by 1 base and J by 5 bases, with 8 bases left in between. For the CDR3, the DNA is TGTGCCAGCAGCCAAGTACGTAGAACCGGGGAGCTGTTTTTT. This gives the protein CASSQVRRTGELFF.

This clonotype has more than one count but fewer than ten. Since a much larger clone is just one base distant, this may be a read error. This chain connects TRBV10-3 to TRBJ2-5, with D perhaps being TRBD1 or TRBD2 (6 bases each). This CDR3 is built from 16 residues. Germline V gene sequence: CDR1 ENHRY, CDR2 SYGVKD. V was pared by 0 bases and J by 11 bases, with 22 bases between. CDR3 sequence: CAISESGRGLNREQYF. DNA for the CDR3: TGTGCCATCAGTGAGTCGGGCAGGGGACTCAATCGTGAGCAGTACTTC.

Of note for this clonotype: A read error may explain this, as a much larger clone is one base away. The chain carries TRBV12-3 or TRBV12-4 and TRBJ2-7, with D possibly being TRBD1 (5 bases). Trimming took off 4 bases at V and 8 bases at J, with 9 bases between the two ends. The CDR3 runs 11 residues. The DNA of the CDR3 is TGTGCCAGCAGTTCCTACAGGAAGCAGTACTTC. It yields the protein CASSSYRKQYF.

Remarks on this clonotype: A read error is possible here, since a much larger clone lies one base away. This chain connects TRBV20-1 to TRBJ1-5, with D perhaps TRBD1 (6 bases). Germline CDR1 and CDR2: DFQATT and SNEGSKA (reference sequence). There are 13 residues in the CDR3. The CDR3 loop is CSARLGANRPQHF. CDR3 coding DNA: TGCAGTGCTAGATTGGGGGCCAATCGGCCCCAGCATTTT.

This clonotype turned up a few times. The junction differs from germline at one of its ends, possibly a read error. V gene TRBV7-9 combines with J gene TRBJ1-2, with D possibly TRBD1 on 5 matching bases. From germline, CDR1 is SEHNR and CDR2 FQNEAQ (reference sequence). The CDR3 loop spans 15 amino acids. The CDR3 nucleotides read TGTGCCAGCAGCTCCGGGGCCCGCACAAGTTATGACTACACCTTC. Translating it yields CASSSGARTSYDYTF.

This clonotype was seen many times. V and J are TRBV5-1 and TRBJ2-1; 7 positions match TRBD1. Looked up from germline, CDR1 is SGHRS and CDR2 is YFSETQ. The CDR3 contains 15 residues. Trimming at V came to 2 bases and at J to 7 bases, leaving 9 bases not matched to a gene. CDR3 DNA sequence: TGCGCCAGCAGCTTCCCGGACAGGTTGGGGAATGAGCAGTTCTTC. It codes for CASSFPDRLGNEQFF.

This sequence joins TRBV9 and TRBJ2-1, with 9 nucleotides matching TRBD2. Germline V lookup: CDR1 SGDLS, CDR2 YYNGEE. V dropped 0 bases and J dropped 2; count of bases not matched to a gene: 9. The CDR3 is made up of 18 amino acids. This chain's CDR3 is CASSVASSGGTTYNEQFF. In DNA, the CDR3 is TGTGCCAGCAGCGTAGCTTCCAGCGGGGGGACTACCTACAATGAGCAGTTCTTC.

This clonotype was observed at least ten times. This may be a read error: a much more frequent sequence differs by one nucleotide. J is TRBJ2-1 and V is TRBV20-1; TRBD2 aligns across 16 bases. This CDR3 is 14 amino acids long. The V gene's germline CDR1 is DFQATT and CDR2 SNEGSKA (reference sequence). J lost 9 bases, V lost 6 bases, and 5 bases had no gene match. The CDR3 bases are TGCAGTGCGCCGGGACTAGCGGGGGGGGGTGAGCAGTTCTTC. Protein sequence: CSAPGLAGGGEQFF.

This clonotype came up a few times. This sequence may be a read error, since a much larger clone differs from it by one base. The CDR3 nucleotides are TGTGCCAGCAGCCACGTGGGACTAGCGGGGGCCGGGGAGACCCAGTACTTC. It encodes CASSHVGLAGAGETQYF. The J gene is TRBJ2-5, the V gene TRBV7-2; 14 nucleotides line up with TRBD2. Trimming removed 5 bases from V and 5 bases from J; junction bases left unmatched: 10. The V gene's germline CDR1 is SGHTA and CDR2 FQGNSA. The CDR3 contains 17 residues.

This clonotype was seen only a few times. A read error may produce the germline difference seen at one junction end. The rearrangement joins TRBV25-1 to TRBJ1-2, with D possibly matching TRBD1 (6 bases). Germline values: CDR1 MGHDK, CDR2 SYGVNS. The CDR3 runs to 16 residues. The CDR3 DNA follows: TGTGCCAACAGTGAATGGTTAGGGGGTGCTCGCTATGGCTACACCTTC. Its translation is CANSEWLGGARYGYTF.

As DNA, the CDR3 is TGTGCCAGCAGTTCCCCCGGGACCCCTCAAGAGACCCAGTTCTTC. This sequence encodes CASSSPGTPQETQFF. The rearrangement links TRBV28 to TRBJ2-5; TRBD1 or TRBD2 may be the D gene (5 bases each). The DNA end is more similar to TRBJ2-1, so the J call may be wrong. CDR3 length: 15 amino acids. Germline V lookup: CDR1 MDHEN, CDR2 SYDVKM.

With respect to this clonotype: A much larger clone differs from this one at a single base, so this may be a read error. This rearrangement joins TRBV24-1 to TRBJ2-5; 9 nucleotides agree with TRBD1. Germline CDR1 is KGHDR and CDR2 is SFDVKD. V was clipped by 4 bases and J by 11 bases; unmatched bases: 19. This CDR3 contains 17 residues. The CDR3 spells CATSEAPGTGIYNEQYF. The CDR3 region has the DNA TGTGCCACCAGTGAGGCTCCCGGGACAGGGATCTACAATGAGCAGTACTTC.

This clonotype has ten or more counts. The CDR3 protein is CASSPQNYGYTF. The CDR3 region has the DNA TGTGCCAGCAGCCCCCAAAACTATGGCTACACCTTC. This chain joins TRBV12-3 or TRBV12-4 and TRBJ1-2; no firm D call. The CDR3 covers 12 residues. V shed 6 bases and J shed 2 bases, with 7 bases lying between them.

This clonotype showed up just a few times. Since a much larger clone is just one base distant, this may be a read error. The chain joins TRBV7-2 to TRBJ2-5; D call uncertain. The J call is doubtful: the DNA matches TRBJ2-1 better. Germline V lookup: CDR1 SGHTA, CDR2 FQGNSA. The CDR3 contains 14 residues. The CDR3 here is CASSRTPVQETQFF. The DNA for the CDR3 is TGTGCCAGCAGCCGGACGCCCGTTCAAGAGACCCAGTTCTTC.

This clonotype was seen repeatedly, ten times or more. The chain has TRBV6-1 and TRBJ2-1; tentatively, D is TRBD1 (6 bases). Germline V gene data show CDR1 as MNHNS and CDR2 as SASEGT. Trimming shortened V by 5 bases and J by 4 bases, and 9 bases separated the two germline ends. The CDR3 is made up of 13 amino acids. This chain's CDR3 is CASSRGGYNEQFF. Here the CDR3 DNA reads TGTGCCAGCAGTAGAGGGGGTTACAATGAGCAGTTCTTC.

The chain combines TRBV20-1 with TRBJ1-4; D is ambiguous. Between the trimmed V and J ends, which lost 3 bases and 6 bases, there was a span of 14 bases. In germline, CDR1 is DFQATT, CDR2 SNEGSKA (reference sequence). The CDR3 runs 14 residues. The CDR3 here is CSASISGGDEKLFF. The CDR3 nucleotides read TGCAGTGCTAGTATCAGCGGTGGAGATGAAAAACTGTTTTTT.

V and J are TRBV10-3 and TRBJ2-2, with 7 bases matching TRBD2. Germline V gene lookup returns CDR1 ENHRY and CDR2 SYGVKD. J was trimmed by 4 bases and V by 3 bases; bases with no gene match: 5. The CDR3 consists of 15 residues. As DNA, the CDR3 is TGTGCCATCAGTGATTGGGGACTAATCACCGGGGAGCTGTTTTTT. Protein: CAISDWGLITGELFF.

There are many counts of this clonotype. CDR3 amino acids: CASSLAPPLGRWAGANVLTF. The CDR3 DNA reads TGTGCCAGCAGCTTAGCCCCCCCATTGGGGAGATGGGCTGGGGCCAACGTCCTGACTTTC. The chain is built from TRBV7-6 and TRBJ2-6, with a weak D call TRBD2 (5 bases). CDR3 length equals 20 residues. V was pared by 0 bases and J by 2 bases, with 20 bases between. In germline, CDR1 is SGHVS, CDR2 FNYEAQ.

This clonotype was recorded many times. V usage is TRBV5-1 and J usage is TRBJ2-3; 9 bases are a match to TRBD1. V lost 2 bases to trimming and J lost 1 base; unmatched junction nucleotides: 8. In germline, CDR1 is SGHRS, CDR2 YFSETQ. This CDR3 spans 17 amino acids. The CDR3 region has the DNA TGCGCCAGCAGCTTAACAGGGGGCCTACCCCGCACAGATACGCAGTATTTT. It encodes CASSLTGGLPRTDTQYF.

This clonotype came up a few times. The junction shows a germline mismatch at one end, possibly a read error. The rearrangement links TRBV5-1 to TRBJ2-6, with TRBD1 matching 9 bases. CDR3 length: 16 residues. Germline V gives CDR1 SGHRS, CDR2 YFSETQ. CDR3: CASSPTGGSGASVLTF. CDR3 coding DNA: TGCGCCAGCAGTCCCACAGGGGGCTCTGGGGCCAGCGTCCTGACTTTC.

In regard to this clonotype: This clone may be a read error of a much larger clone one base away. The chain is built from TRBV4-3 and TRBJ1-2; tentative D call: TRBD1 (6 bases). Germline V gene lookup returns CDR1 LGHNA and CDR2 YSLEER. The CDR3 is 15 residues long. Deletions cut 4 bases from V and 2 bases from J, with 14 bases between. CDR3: CASSRQPGHNYGYTF. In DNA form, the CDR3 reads TGCGCCAGCAGCCGGCAACCGGGACACAACTATGGCTACACCTTC.

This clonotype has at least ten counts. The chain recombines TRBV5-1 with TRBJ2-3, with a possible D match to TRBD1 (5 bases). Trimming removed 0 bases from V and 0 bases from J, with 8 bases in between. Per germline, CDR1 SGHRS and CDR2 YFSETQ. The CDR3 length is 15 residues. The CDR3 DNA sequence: TGCGCCAGCAGCTTGGTTCCAGGGAGCACAGATACGCAGTATTTT. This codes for CASSLVPGSTDTQYF.

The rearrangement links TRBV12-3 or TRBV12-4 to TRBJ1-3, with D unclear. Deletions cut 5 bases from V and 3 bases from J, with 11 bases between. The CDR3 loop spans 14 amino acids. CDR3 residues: CASSQPGFGNTIYF. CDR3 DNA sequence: TGTGCCAGCAGTCAACCGGGATTTGGAAACACCATATATTTT.

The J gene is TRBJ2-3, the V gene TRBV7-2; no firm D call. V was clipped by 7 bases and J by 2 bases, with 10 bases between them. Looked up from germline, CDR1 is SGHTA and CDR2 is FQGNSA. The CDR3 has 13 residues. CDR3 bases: TGTGCCAGCAACCTGACTTACACAGATACGCAGTATTTT. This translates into CASNLTYTDTQYF.

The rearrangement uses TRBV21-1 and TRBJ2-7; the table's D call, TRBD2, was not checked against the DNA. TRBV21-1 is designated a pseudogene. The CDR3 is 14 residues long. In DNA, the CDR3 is TGTGCCAGCAGCCGACTAGGGCCAAACAATGAGCAGTACTTC. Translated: CASSRLGPNNEQYF.

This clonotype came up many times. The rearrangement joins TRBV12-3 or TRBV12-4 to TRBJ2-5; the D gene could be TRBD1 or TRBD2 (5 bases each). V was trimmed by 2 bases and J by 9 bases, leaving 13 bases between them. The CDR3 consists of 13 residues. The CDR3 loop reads CASSLRVEGPQYF. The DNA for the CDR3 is TGTGCCAGCAGTTTAAGGGTCGAGGGGCCCCAGTACTTC.

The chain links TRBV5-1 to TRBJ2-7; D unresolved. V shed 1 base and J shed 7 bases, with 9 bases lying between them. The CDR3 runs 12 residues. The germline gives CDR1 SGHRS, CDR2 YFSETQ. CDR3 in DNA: TGCGCCAGCAGCTTGTCCGGCTGGGAGCAGTACTTC. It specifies CASSLSGWEQYF.